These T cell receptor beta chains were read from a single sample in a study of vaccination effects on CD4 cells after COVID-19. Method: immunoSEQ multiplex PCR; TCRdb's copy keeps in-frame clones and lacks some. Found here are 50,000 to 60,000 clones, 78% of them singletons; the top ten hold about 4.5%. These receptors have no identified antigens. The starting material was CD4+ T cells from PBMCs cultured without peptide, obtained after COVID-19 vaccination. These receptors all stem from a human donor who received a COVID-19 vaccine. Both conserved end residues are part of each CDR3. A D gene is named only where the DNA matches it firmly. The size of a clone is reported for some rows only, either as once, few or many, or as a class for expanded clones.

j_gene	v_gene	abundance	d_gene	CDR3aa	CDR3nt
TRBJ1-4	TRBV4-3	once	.	CASSQALVARSEKLFF	TGCGCCAGCAGCCAAGCCCTGGTTGCCCGGAGTGAAAAACTGTTTTTT
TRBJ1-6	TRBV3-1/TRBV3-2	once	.	CASSRPSWGPGSYNSPLHF	TGTGCCAGCAGCAGACCTTCTTGGGGCCCGGGAAGCTATAATTCACCCCTCCACTTT
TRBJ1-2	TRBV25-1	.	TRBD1	CASSESDRGRGYTF	TGTGCCAGCAGTGAATCCGACAGGGGGAGGGGCTACACCTTC
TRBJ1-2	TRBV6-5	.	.	CASTTGNYGYTF	TGTGCCAGCACTACAGGGAACTATGGCTACACCTTC
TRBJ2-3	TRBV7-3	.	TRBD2	CASSLGGTSGVSTDTQYF	TGTGCCAGCAGCTTAGGAGGGACTAGCGGGGTTAGCACAGATACGCAGTATTTT
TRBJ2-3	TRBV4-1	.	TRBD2	CASSQATSGRALGTDTQYF	TGCGCCAGCAGCCAAGCGACTAGCGGGAGGGCGTTGGGCACAGATACGCAGTATTTT
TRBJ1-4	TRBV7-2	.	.	CASSLAPGVLEKLFF	TGTGCCAGCAGCTTAGCCCCCGGGGTTCTTGAAAAACTGTTTTTT
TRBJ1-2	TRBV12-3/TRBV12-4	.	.	CASSSRRLGYTF	TGTGCCAGCAGTTCAAGACGGCTTGGCTACACCTTC
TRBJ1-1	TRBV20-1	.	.	CSASTQVNTEAFF	TGCAGTGCTAGTACTCAGGTGAACACTGAAGCTTTCTTT
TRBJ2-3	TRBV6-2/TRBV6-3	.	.	CASSSPLADTQYF	TGTGCCAGCAGTTCACCATTGGCGGATACGCAGTATTTT
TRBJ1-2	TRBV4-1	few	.	CASSQAAENYGYTF	TGCGCCAGCAGCCAGGCTGCAGAGAACTATGGCTACACCTTC
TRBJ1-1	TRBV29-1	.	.	CSVVYGRMNTEAFF	TGCAGCGTTGTTTATGGGCGGATGAACACTGAAGCTTTCTTT
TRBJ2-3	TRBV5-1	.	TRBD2	CASSPLAGGNTDTQYF	TGCGCCAGCAGCCCTTTAGCGGGGGGGAACACAGATACGCAGTATTTT
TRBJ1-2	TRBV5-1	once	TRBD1	CASSGQGDMRRGYTF	TGCGCCAGCAGCGGACAGGGGGACATGCGACGTGGCTACACCTTC
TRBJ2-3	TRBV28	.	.	CASSSPDTQYF	TGTGCCAGCAGTTCCCCGGATACGCAGTATTTT
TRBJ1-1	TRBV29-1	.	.	CSVTGSTEAFF	TGCAGCGTTACAGGGTCCACTGAAGCTTTCTTT
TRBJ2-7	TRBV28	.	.	CASRNWGDSYEQYF	TGTGCCAGCCGCAATTGGGGGGATTCCTACGAGCAGTACTTC
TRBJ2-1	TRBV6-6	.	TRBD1	CASSRLPGQGGNEQFF	TGTGCCAGCAGTCGACTACCCGGACAGGGCGGCAATGAGCAGTTCTTC
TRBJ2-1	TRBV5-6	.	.	CASSLGGLRGYNEQFF	TGTGCCAGCAGCTTAGGGGGTCTCCGGGGTTACAATGAGCAGTTCTTC
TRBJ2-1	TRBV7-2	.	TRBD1	CASSLVGTAYNEQFF	TGTGCCAGCAGCTTAGTTGGGACAGCCTACAATGAGCAGTTCTTC
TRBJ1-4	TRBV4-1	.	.	CASSQDRGLGAVATNEKLFF	TGCGCCAGCAGCCAAGATCGGGGGCTAGGGGCGGTTGCAACTAATGAAAAACTGTTTTTT
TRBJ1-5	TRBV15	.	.	CATSSQGIGQPQHF	TGTGCCACCAGCAGCCAGGGAATAGGTCAGCCCCAGCATTTT
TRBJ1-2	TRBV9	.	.	CASSVAGSGLGGYTF	TGTGCCAGCAGCGTAGCTGGCAGCGGGTTGGGTGGCTACACCTTC
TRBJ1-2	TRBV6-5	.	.	CASSYSALGGYGYTF	TGTGCCAGCAGTTACTCTGCACTGGGAGGCTATGGCTACACCTTC
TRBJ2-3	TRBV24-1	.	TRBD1	CATSVGQGSTDTQYF	TGTGCCACCAGTGTGGGACAGGGTAGCACAGATACGCAGTATTTT
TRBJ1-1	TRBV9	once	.	CASSVEVNTEAFF	TGTGCCAGCAGCGTAGAGGTGAACACTGAAGCTTTCTTT
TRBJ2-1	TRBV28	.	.	CASRDGGLVSSYNEQFF	TGTGCCAGCAGGGACGGCGGCCTTGTTAGCTCCTACAATGAGCAGTTCTTC
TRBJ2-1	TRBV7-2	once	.	CASSLDYYNEQFF	TGTGCCAGCAGCTTGGACTACTACAATGAGCAGTTCTTC
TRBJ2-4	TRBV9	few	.	CASSVEVRDIQYF	TGTGCCAGCAGCGTGGAAGTGCGGGACATTCAGTACTTC
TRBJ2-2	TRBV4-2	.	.	CASSPGTSTGELFF	TGTGCCAGCAGCCCGGGGACTTCCACCGGGGAGCTGTTTTTT
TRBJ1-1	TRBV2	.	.	CASSEGGVDTEAFF	TGTGCCAGCAGTGAAGGGGGGGTCGATACTGAAGCTTTCTTT
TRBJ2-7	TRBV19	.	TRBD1	CASCPGQRDYEQYF	TGTGCCAGTTGCCCGGGACAGAGAGACTACGAGCAGTACTTC
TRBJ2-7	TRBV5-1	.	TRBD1	CASSPARQGADEQYF	TGCGCCAGCAGCCCGGCGAGACAGGGGGCGGACGAGCAGTACTTC
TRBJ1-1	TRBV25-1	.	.	CASSGAATTNTEAFF	TGTGCCAGCAGTGGGGCAGCAACGACGAACACTGAAGCTTTCTTT
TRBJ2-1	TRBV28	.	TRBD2	CASRSSGGYNEQFF	TGTGCCAGCAGATCTAGCGGGGGATACAATGAGCAGTTCTTC
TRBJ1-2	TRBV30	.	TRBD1	CAWSGTGAYGYTF	TGTGCCTGGAGTGGGACAGGAGCTTATGGCTACACCTTC
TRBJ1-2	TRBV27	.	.	CASSSHIGSGGYGYTF	TGTGCCAGCAGCTCCCATATAGGCTCGGGGGGCTATGGCTACACCTTC
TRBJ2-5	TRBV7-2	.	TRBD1	CASSSPGTGQYF	TGTGCCAGCAGTTCCCCCGGGACAGGGCAGTACTTC
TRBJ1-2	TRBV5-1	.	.	CASSVSSQNYGYTF	TGCGCCAGCAGCGTCAGTAGTCAAAACTATGGCTACACCTTC
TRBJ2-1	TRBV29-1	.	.	CSVLELGTDNEQFF	TGCAGCGTTCTAGAACTAGGGACTGACAATGAGCAGTTCTTC
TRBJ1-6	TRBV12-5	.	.	CASGLARQALPLHF	TGTGCTAGTGGTTTAGCTAGACAGGCTTTACCCCTCCACTTT
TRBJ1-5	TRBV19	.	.	CASSTPGQGNQPQHF	TGTGCCAGTAGTACGCCGGGACAAGGCAATCAGCCCCAGCATTTT
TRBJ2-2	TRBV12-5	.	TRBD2	CASGPRTSPHGELFF	TGTGCTAGTGGCCCCCGGACTAGCCCGCACGGGGAGCTGTTTTTT